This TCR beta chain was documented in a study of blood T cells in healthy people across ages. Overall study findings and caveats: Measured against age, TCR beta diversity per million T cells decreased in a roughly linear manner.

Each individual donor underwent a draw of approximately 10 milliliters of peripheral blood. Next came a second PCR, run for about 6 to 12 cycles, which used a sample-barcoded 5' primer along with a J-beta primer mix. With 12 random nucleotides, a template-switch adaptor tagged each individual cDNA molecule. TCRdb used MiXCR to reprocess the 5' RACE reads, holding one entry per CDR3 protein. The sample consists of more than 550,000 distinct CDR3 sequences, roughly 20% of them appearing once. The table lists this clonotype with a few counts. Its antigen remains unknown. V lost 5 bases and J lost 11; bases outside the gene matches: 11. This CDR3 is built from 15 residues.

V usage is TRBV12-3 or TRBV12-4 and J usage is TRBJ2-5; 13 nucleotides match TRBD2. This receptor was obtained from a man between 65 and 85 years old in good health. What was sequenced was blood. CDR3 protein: CASSSGLAGEREQYF. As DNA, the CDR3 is TGTGCCAGCAGTAGCGGACTAGCGGGGGAAAGAGAGCAGTACTTC.